This T cell receptor (beta chain) is drawn from a study of control samples from healthy donors and cancer patients (dated by TCRdb to 2020 to 2022). Based on the germline V gene (reference sequence), the CDR1 and CDR2 sequences are SEHNR and FQNEAQ. The CDR3 contains 14 residues, cysteine and phenylalanine counted. CDR3 DNA only is kept here, 42 bases in frame from base 1. V is shortened by 1 base, J by 5 bases, and the region joining them spans 9 bases. The method behind the library was the immunoSEQ multiplex PCR assay. The table comes from immuneACCESS by way of TCRdb, which keeps in-frame sequences with V and J called. Part of the clones is missing from these tables; in studies checked, under half for an unresolved V gene and the rest for unknown reasons. The sample contains fewer than 200,000 clones, just over 85% of them found a single time. The biggest ten clones account for 4.9% of the sample.

Notes on this clone: No antigen is known for it. No per-base quality is available; no much larger clone lies one base away.

The source material was blood. This TCR was sampled from a woman in her twenties or thirties in good health. The rearrangement joined TRBV7-9 to TRBJ2-1; the D gene is not confidently resolved. The CDR3 protein sequence reads: CASSLVRPDNEQFF. Here is the DNA: TGTGCCAGCAGCTTAGTCAGGCCCGACAATGAGCAGTTCTTC.